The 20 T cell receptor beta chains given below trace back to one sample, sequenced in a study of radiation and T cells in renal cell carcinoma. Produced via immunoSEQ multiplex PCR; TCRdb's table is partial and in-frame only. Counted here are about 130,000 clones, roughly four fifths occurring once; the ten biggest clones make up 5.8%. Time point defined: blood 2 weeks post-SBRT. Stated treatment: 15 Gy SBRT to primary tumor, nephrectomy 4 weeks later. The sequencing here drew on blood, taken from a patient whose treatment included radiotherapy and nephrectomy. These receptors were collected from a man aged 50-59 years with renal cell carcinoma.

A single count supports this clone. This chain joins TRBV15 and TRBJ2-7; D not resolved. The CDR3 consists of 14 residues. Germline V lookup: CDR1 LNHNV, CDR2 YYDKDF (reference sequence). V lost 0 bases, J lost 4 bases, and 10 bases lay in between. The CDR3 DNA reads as TGTGCCACCAGCAGAGAGTATGGTATTTACGAGCAGTACTTC. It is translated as CATSREYGIYEQYF.

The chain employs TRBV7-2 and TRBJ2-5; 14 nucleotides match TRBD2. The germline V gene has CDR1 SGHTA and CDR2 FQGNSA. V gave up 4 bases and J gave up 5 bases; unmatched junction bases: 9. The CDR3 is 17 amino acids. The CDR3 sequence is CASSSPGLAGAWETQYF. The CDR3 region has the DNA TGTGCCAGCAGCTCCCCGGGACTAGCGGGAGCCTGGGAGACCCAGTACTTC.

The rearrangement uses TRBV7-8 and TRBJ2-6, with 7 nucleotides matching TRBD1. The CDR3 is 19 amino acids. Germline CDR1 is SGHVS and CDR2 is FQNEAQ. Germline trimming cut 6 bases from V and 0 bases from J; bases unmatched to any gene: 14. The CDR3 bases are TGTGCCAGCAGTCCGGACAGGCCTTCCCCCTCCTCTGGGGCCAACGTCCTGACTTTC. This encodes CASSPDRPSPSSGANVLTF.

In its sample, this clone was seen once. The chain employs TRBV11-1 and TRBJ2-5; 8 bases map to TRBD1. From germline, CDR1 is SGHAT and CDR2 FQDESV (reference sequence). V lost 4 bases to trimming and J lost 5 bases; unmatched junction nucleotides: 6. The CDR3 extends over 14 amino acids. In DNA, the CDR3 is TGTGCCAGCAGCTATCAGGGGGCGCGGGAGACCCAGTACTTC. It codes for CASSYQGARETQYF. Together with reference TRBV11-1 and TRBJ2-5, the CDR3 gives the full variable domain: EAEVAQSPRYKITEKSQAVAFWCDPISGHATLYWYRQILGQGPELLVQFQDESVVDDSQLPKDRFSAERLKGVDSTLKIQPAELGDSAMYLCASSYQGARETQYFGPGTRLLVL.

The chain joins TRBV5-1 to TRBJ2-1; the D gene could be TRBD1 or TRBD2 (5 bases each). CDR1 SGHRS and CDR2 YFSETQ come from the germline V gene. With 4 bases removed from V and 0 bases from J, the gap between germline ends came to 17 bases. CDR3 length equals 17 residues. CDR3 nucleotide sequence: TGCGCCAGCAGCCTGCTAAGGGACGGAAGCTCCTACAATGAGCAGTTCTTC. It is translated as CASSLLRDGSSYNEQFF.

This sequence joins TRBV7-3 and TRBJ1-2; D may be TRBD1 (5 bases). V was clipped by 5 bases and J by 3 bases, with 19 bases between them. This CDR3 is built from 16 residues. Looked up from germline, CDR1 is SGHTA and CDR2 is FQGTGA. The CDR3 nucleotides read TGTGCCAGCAGCCCAGGTGGGGTGGGGGATCACTATGGCTACACCTTC. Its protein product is CASSPGGVGDHYGYTF.

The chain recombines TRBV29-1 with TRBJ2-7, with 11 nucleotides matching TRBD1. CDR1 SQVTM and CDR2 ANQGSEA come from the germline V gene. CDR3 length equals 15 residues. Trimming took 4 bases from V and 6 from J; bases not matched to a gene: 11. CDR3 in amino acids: CSVASLDRGLSEQYF. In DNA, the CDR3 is TGCAGCGTTGCTTCCTTGGACAGGGGGCTTAGCGAGCAGTACTTC.

The CDR3 reads CASSQERASRNGYTF. In nucleotides, the CDR3 is TGTGCCAGCAGCCAAGAAAGGGCCAGCAGAAATGGCTACACCTTC. The V and J genes are TRBV4-2 and TRBJ1-2; unclear D gene. V lost 0 bases and J lost 6, with 14 bases in between. The CDR3 totals 15 residues. From germline, CDR1 is LGHNA and CDR2 YNFKEQ.

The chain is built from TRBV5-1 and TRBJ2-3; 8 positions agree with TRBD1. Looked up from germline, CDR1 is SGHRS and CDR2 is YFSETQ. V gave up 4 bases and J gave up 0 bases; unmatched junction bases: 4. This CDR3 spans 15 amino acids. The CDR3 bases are TGCGCCAGCAGCCTCAGGGGGCAGAGCACAGATACGCAGTATTTT. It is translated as CASSLRGQSTDTQYF.

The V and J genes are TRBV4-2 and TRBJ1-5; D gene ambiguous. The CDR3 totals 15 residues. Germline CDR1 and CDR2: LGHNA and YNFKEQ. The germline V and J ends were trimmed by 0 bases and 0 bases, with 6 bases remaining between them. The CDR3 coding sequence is TGTGCCAGCAGCCAAGACAGCTATAGCAATCAGCCCCAGCATTTT. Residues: CASSQDSYSNQPQHF.

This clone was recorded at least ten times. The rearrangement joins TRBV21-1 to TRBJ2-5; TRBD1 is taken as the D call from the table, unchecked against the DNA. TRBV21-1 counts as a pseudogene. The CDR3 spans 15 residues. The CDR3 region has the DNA TGTGCCAGCAGCAAATGTCGTGGGGGCACAGAGACCCAGTACTTC. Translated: CASSKCRGGTETQYF.

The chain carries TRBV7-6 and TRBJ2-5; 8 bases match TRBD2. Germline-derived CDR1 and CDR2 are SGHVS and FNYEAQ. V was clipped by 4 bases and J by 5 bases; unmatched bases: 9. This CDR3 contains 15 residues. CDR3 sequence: CASSSPGLGFETQYF. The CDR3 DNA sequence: TGTGCCAGCAGCTCACCGGGACTAGGGTTTGAGACCCAGTACTTC.

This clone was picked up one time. CDR3: CASSYGSDGDEQYF. CDR3 sequence (DNA): TGTGCCAGCAGTTACGGTTCGGATGGCGACGAGCAGTACTTC. The chain uses TRBV6-5 and TRBJ2-7; no clear D. The V end was cut by 2 bases, the J end by 5 bases, with 13 bases between. CDR1 is MNHEY and CDR2 is SVGAGI in the germline V gene. The CDR3 loop spans 14 amino acids.

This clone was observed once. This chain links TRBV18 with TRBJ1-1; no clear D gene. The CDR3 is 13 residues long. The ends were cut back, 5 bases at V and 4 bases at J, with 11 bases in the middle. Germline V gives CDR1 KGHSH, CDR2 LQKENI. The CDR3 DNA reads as TGTGCCAGCTCAGAGAACGGTATCACTGAAGCTTTCTTT. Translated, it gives CASSENGITEAFF. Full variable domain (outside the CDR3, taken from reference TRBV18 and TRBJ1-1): NAGVMQNPRHLVRRRGQEARLRCSPMKGHSHVYWYRQLPEEGLKFMVYLQKENIIDESGMPKERFSAEFPKEGPSILRIQQVVRGDSAAYFCASSENGITEAFFGQGTRLTVV.

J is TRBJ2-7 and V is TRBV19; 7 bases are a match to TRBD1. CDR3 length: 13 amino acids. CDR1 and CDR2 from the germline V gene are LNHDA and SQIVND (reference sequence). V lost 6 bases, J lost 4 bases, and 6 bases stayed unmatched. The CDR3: CASSRQGTYEQYF. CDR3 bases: TGTGCCAGTAGCCGACAGGGAACTTACGAGCAGTACTTC.

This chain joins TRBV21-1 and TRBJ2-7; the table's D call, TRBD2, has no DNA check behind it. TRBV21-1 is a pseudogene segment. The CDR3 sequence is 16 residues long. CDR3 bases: TGTGCCAGCAGCAACCTAGGCGGCCTAAGCTCCTACGAGCAGTACTTC. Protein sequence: CASSNLGGLSSYEQYF.

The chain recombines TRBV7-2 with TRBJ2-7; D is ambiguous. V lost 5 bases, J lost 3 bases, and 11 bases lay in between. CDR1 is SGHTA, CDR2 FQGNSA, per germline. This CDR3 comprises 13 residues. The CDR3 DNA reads TGTGCCAGCAGCCCAGACTTGATCTACGAGCAGTACTTC. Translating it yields CASSPDLIYEQYF.

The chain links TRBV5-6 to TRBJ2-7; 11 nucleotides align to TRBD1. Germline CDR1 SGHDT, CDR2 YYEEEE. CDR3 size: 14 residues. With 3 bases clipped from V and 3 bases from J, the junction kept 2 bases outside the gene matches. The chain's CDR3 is CASSWGQGVYEQYF. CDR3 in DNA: TGTGCCAGCAGCTGGGGACAGGGGGTCTACGAGCAGTACTTC.

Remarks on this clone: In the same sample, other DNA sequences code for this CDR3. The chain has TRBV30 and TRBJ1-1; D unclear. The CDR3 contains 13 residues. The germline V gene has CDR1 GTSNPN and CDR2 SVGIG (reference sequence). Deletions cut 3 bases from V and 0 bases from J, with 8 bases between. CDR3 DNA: TGTGCCTGGAGATCCAGTTTGAACACTGAAGCTTTCTTT. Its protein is CAWRSSLNTEAFF.

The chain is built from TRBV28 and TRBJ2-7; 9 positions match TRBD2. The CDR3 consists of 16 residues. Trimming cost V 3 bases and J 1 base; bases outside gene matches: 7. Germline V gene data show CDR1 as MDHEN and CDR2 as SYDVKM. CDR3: CASSFHLAGLSYEQYF. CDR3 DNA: TGTGCCAGCAGTTTCCACCTAGCGGGACTTTCCTACGAGCAGTACTTC.